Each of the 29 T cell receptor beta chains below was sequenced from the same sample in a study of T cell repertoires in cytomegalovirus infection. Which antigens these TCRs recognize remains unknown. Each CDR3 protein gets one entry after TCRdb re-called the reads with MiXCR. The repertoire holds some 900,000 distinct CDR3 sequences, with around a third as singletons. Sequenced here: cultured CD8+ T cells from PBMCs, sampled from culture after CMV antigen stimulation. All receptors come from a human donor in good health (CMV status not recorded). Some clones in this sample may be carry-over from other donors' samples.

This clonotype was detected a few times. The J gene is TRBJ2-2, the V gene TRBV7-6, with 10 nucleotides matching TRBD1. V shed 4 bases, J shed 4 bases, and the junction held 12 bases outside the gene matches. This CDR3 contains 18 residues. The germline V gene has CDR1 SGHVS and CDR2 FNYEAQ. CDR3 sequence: CASSYQDRGYSGTGELFF. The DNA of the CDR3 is TGTGCCAGCAGCTATCAGGACAGGGGGTACTCTGGCACCGGGGAGCTGTTTTTT.

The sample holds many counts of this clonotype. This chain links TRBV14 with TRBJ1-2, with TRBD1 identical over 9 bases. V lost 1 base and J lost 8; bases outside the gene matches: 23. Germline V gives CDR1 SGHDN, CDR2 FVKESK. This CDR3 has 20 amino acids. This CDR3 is CASSQVLILGPPGQGGGYTF. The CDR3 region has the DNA TGTGCCAGCAGCCAAGTCCTCATTTTAGGCCCGCCGGGACAGGGCGGAGGCTACACCTTC.

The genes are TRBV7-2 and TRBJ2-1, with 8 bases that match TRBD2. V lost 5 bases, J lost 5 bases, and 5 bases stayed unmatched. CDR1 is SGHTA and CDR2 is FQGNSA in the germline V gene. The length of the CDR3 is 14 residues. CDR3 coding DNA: TGTGCCAGCAGCCCGGGGGGGCCGAACAATGAGCAGTTCTTC. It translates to CASSPGGPNNEQFF.

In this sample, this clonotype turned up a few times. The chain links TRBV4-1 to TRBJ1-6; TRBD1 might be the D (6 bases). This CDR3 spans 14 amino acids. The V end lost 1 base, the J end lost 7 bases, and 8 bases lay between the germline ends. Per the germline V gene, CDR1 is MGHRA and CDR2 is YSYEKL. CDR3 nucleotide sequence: TGCGCCAGCAGCCAAGCCAGGGGCAATTCACCCCTCCACTTT. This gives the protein CASSQARGNSPLHF.

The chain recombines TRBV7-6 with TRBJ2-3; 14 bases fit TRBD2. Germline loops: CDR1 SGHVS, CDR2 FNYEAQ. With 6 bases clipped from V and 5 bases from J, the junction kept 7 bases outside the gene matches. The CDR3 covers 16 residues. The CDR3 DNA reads TGTGCCAGCAGAAAAGGGACTAGCGGGGGTTTAGATACGCAGTATTTT. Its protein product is CASRKGTSGGLDTQYF.

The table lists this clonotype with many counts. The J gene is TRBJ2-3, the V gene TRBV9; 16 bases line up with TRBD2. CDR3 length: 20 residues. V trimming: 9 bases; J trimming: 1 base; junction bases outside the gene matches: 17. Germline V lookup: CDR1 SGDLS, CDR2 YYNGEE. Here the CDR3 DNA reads TGTGCCATACCCGGGACTAGCGGGGGGGCTTTTGGATGCGGCACAGATACGCAGTATTTT. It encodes CAIPGTSGGAFGCGTDTQYF.

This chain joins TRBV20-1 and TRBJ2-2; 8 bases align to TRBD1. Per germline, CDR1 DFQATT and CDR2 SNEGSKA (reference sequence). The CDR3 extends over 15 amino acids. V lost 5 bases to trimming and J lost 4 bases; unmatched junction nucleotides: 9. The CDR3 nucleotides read TGCAGTGCTCAGGACCGACAGGGGCGCACCGGGGAGCTGTTTTTT. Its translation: CSAQDRQGRTGELFF.

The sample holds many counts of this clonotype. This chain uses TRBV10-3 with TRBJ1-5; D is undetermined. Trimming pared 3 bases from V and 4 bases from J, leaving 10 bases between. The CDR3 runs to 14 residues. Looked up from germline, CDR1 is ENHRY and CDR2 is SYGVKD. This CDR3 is CAISDGSGNQPQHF. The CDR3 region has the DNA TGTGCCATCAGTGATGGTAGCGGGAATCAGCCCCAGCATTTT.

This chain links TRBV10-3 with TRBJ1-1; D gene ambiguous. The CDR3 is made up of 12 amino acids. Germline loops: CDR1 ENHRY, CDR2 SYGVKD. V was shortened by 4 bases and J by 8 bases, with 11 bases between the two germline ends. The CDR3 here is CAISGEAPEAFF. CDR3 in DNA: TGTGCCATCAGTGGAGAAGCCCCGGAAGCTTTCTTT.

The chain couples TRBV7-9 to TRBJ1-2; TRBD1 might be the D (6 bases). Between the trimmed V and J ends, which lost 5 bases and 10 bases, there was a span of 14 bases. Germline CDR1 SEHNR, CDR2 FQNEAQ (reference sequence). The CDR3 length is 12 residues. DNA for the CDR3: TGTGCCAGCAGCGCTCGACAGGCGTTCTACACCTTC. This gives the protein CASSARQAFYTF.

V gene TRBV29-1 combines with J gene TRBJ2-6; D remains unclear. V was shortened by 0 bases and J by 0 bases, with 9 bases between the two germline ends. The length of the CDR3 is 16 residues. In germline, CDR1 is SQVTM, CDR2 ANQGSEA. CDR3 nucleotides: TGCAGCGTTGAAGAGTTTTCGGCCTCTGGGGCCAACGTCCTGACTTTC. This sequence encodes CSVEEFSASGANVLTF.

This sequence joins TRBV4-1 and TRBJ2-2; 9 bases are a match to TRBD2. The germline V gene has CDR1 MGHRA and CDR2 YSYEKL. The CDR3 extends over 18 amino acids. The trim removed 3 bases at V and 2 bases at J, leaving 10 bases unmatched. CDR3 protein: CASSQWATSGTNTGELFF. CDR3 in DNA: TGCGCCAGCAGCCAGTGGGCGACTAGCGGAACAAACACCGGGGAGCTGTTTTTT.

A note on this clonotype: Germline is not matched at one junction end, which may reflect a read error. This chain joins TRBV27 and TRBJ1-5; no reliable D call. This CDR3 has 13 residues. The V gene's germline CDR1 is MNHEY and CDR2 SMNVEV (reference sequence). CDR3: CANSLSPVRPQHF. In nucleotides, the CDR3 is TGCGCCAACAGTTTATCCCCCGTTCGGCCCCAGCATTTT.

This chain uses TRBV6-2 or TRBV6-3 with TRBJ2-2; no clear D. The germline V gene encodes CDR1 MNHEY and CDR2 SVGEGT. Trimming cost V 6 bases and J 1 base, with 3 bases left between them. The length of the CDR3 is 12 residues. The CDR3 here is CASRENTGELFF. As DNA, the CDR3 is TGTGCCAGCAGAGAGAACACCGGGGAGCTGTTTTTT.

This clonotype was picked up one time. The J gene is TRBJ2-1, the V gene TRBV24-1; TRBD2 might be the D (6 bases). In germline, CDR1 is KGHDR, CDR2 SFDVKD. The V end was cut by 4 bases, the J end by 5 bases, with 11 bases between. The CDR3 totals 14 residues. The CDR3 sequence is CATSDPGTDNEQFF. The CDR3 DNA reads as TGTGCCACCAGTGACCCCGGGACTGACAATGAGCAGTTCTTC.

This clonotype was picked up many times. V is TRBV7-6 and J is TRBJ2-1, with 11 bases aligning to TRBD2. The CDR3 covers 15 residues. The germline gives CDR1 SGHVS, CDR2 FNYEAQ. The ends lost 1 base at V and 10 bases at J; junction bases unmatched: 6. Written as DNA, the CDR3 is TGTGCCAGCAGCTTAGTGGCGCTAGCGGGGGGCGAGCAGTTCTTC. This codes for CASSLVALAGGEQFF. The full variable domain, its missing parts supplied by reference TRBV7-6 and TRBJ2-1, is GAGVSQSPRYKVTKRGQDVALRCDPISGHVSLYWYRQALGQGPEFLTYFNYEAQQDKSGLPNDRFSAERPEGSISTLTIQRTEQRDSAMYRCASSLVALAGGEQFFGPGTRLTVL.

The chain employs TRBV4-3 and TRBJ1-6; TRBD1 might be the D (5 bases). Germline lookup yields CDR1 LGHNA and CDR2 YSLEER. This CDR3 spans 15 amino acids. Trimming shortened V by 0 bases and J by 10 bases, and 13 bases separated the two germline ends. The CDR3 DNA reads TGCGCCAGCAGCCAAGAACGACAGCAAGCCTCACCCCTCCACTTT. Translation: CASSQERQQASPLHF.

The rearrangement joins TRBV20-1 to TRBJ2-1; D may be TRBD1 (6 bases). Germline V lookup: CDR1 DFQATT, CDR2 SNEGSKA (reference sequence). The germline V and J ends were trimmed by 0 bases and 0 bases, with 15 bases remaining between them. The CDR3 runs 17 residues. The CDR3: CSARDQGNRASYNEQFF. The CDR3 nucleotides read TGCAGTGCTAGAGATCAAGGCAACAGGGCCTCCTACAATGAGCAGTTCTTC.

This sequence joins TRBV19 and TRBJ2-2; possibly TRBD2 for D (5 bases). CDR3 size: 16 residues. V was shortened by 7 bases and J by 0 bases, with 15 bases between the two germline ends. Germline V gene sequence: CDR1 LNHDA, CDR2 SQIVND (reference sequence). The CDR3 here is CASTPPNGANTGELFF. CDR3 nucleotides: TGTGCCAGTACCCCACCCAACGGGGCGAACACCGGGGAGCTGTTTTTT.

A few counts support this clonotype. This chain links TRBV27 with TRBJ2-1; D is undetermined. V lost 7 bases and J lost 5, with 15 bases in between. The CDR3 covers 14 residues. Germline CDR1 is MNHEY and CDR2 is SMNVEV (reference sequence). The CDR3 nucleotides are TGTGCCAGCACCTTAGGCACTTCGGACAATGAGCAGTTCTTC. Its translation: CASTLGTSDNEQFF.

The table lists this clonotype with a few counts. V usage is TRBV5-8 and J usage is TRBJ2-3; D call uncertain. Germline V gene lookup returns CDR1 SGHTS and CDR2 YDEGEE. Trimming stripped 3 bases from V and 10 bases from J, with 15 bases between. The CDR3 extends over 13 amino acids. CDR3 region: CASSSSPQAPQYF. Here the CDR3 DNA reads TGTGCCAGCAGCTCGTCCCCCCAAGCTCCGCAGTATTTT.

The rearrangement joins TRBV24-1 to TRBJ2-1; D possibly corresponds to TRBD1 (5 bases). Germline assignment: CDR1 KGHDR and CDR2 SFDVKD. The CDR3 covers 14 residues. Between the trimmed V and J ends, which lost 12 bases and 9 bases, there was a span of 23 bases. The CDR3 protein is CAALLGAERGEQFF. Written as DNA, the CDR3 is TGTGCCGCCTTATTAGGGGCGGAAAGGGGTGAGCAGTTCTTC.

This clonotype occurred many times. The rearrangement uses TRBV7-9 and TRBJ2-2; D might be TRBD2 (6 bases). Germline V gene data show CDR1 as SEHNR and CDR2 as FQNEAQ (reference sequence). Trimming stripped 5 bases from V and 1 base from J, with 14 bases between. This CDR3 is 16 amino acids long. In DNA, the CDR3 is TGTGCCAGCAGCCTAGAGGCTAGCGAGAACACCGGGGAGCTGTTTTTT. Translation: CASSLEASENTGELFF.

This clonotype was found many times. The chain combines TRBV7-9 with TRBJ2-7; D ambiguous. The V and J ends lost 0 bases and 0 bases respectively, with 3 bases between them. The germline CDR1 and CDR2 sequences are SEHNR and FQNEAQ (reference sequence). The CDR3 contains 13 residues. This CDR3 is CASSLARSYEQYV. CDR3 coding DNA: TGTGCCAGCAGCTTAGCGCGCTCCTACGAGCAGTACGTC.

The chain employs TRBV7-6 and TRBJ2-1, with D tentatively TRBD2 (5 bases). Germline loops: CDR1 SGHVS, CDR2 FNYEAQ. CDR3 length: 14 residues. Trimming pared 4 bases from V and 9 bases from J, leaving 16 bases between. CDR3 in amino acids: CASSSPGSGSEQFF. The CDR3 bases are TGTGCCAGCAGCTCCCCGGGATCCGGCAGTGAGCAGTTCTTC.

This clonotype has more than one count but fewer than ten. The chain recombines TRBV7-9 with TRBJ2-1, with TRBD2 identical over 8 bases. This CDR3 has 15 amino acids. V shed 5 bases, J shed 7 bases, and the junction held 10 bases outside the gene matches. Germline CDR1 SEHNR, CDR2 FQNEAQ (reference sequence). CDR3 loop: CASSGDRGGRNEQFF. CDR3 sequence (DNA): TGTGCCAGCAGCGGGGACCGGGGGGGCCGTAATGAGCAGTTCTTC.

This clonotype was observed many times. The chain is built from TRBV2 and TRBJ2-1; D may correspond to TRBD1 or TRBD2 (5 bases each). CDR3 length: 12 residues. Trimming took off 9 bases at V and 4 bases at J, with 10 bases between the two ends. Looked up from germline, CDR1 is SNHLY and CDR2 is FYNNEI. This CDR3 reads CASSEGYNEQFF. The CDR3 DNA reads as TGTGCCAGTTCCGAGGGGTACAATGAGCAGTTCTTC.

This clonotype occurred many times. This CDR3 is CASSLGGTSGGLPDTQYF. As DNA, the CDR3 is TGTGCCAGCAGCTTAGGGGGGACTAGCGGGGGGTTGCCAGATACGCAGTATTTT. The rearrangement links TRBV7-6 to TRBJ2-3, with TRBD2 matching 15 bases. The length of the CDR3 is 18 residues. Losses at the gene ends were 1 base for V and 4 bases for J; bases not matched to a gene: 6. Germline loops: CDR1 SGHVS, CDR2 FNYEAQ.

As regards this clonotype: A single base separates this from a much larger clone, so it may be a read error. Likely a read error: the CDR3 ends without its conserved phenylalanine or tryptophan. The CDR3 spells CASRQNTGELFS. DNA of the CDR3: TGTGCCAGCAGACAAAACACCGGGGAGCTGTTTTCT. This chain joins TRBV7-6 and TRBJ2-2, with unresolved D. The CDR3 runs 12 residues. Germline V gene lookup returns CDR1 SGHVS and CDR2 FNYEAQ. The V gene lost 6 bases and the J gene lost 2 bases, with 4 bases spanning the gap.